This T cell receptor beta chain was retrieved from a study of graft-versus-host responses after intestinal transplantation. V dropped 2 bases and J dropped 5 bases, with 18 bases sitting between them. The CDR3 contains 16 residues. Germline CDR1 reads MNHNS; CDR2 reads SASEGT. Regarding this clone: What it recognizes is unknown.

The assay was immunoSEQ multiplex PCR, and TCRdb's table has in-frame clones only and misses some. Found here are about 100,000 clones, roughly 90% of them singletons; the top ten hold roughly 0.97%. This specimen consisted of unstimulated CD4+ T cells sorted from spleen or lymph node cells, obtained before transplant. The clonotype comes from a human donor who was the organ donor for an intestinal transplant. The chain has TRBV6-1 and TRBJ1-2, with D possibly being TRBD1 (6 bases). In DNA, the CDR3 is TGTGCCAGCAGTGAAACGGGGGCAGTCCAGGGGTATGGCTACACCTTC. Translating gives CASSETGAVQGYGYTF.